These 20 T cell receptor beta chains share one sample of origin, sequenced in a study of OX40 agonist ivuxolimab in advanced cancers. Repertoires were generated with immunoSEQ multiplex PCR, while TCRdb's copy carries only in-frame clones and drops some. The sample yields around 100,000 clones, around 89% seen once. The starting material was CD4+ or CD8+ T cells sorted from blood, obtained in a trial of the OX40 agonist ivuxolimab. These receptors all stem from an adult with an advanced solid tumor such as melanoma, head and neck, liver or kidney cancer.

This clone was seen only once. The rearrangement uses TRBV6-1 and TRBJ1-6; weak D call: TRBD1 (5 bases). The CDR3 is 14 residues long. In germline, CDR1 is MNHNS, CDR2 SASEGT. The germline V and J ends were trimmed by 6 bases and 6 bases, with 12 bases remaining between them. The CDR3 loop is CASSVGRPNSPLHF. The CDR3 nucleotides are TGTGCCAGCAGCGTGGGGCGTCCTAATTCACCCCTCCACTTT.

V usage is TRBV9 and J usage is TRBJ1-2, with D perhaps matching TRBD1 (5 bases). The V end was cut by 4 bases, the J end by 4 bases, with 14 bases between. The V gene's germline CDR1 is SGDLS and CDR2 YYNGEE. This CDR3 has 14 residues. The CDR3 DNA sequence: TGTGCCAGCAGCCCAGGGAGGAGTATCTATGGCTACACCTTC. As protein: CASSPGRSIYGYTF.

CDR3: CASSPSRGGGNQPQHF. DNA for the CDR3: TGTGCCAGCAGCCCCAGTAGGGGAGGGGGGAATCAGCCCCAGCATTTT. The chain combines TRBV28 with TRBJ1-5; the D gene is possibly TRBD1 (6 bases). The CDR3 extends over 16 amino acids. CDR1 MDHEN and CDR2 SYDVKM come from the germline V gene. The V end lost 6 bases, the J end lost 4 bases, and 19 bases lay between the germline ends.

The V call is TRBV5-1, the J call TRBJ2-5; the match to TRBD2 covers 9 bases. This CDR3 has 14 residues. The junction had 6 bases not matched to a gene; V was cut back by 7 bases and J by 2 bases. The germline CDR1 and CDR2 sequences are SGHRS and YFSETQ. The CDR3 bases are TGCGCCAGCGCGGAGCGGGAGGAGCAAGAGACCCAGTACTTC. It specifies CASAEREEQETQYF. Combining the CDR3 with reference TRBV5-1 and TRBJ2-5 gives the whole variable domain KAGVTQTPRYLIKTRGQQVTLSCSPISGHRSVSWYQQTPGQGLQFLFEYFSETQRNKGNFPGRFSGRQFSNSRSEMNVSTLELGDSALYLCASAEREEQETQYFGPGTRLLVL.

V is TRBV6-1 and J is TRBJ2-7; maybe TRBD1 (6 bases). The CDR3 has 13 residues. Germline CDR1 reads MNHNS; CDR2 reads SASEGT. V dropped 6 bases and J dropped 6 bases, with 15 bases sitting between them. CDR3 coding DNA: TGTGCCAGCAGACTCGTTGACAGGAGCGAGCAGTACTTC. Its translation is CASRLVDRSEQYF.

The V gene is TRBV6-4, the J gene TRBJ1-1, with D maybe TRBD1 (5 bases). The CDR3 is made up of 14 amino acids. Germline V CDR1 and CDR2: MRHNA, SNTAGT. V was trimmed by 6 bases and J by 0 bases, leaving 11 bases between them. CDR3 region: CASRPEGMNTEAFF. The CDR3 DNA follows: TGTGCCAGCAGACCCGAGGGGATGAACACTGAAGCTTTCTTT.

This clone was recorded a few times. The chain employs TRBV18 and TRBJ1-4; 8 bases fit TRBD1. Germline V gene data show CDR1 as KGHSH and CDR2 as LQKENI. The CDR3 runs 15 residues. The trim removed 2 bases at V and 8 bases at J, leaving 7 bases unmatched. CDR3 nucleotides: TGTGCCAGCTCACCAGGGGACAGGCCTTACGAAAAACTGTTTTTT. Its translation: CASSPGDRPYEKLFF.

CDR3 loop: CASSLGRGRPNEQFF. The CDR3 nucleotides are TGTGCCAGCAGCTTGGGCAGGGGCCGACCCAATGAGCAGTTCTTC. The chain employs TRBV5-8 and TRBJ2-1; possible D gene TRBD1, 6 bases. CDR3 length: 15 residues. With 0 bases removed from V and 6 bases from J, the gap between germline ends came to 13 bases. Germline loops: CDR1 SGHTS, CDR2 YDEGEE.

The J gene is TRBJ2-2, the V gene TRBV6-1, with D perhaps matching TRBD2 (6 bases). The germline CDR1 and CDR2 sequences are MNHNS and SASEGT. The CDR3 spans 15 residues. Trimming shortened V by 0 bases and J by 8 bases, and 13 bases separated the two germline ends. For the CDR3, the DNA is TGTGCCAGCAGTGAAGCGCTGGGGGGAATTGGGGAGCTGTTTTTT. This translates into CASSEALGGIGELFF.

The chain is built from TRBV30 and TRBJ1-6, with a tentative D call TRBD1 (5 bases). Germline CDR1 reads GTSNPN; CDR2 reads SVGIG (reference sequence). The CDR3 has 14 amino acids. Trimming removed 0 bases from V and 7 bases from J, with 10 bases in between. The DNA for the CDR3 is TGTGCCTGGAGTGTCCAGGGAGGGAATTCACCCCTCCACTTT. Translated, it gives CAWSVQGGNSPLHF.

This chain uses TRBV9 with TRBJ2-7, with TRBD1 as a possible D gene (6 bases). The CDR3 loop spans 14 amino acids. V was trimmed by 0 bases and J by 2 bases, leaving 9 bases between them. CDR1 is SGDLS and CDR2 is YYNGEE in the germline V gene. In DNA, the CDR3 is TGTGCCAGCAGCGTAGGAGGGGGAACCTACGAGCAGTACTTC. This codes for CASSVGGGTYEQYF.

This clone was seen just once. The chain uses TRBV29-1 and TRBJ2-5; TRBD1 matches 7 bases. With 7 bases clipped from V and 2 bases from J, the junction kept 4 bases outside the gene matches. Germline lookup yields CDR1 SQVTM and CDR2 ANQGSEA. The CDR3 totals 12 residues. CDR3 protein: CSAAQGQETQYF. The CDR3 nucleotides are TGCAGCGCCGCACAGGGGCAAGAGACCCAGTACTTC.

The chain joins TRBV27 to TRBJ2-2, with 10 bases lining up with TRBD2. The J segment lost 7 bases and the V segment lost 3 bases, leaving 2 bases of the junction unmatched. The CDR3 totals 14 residues. CDR1 MNHEY and CDR2 SMNVEV come from the germline V gene (reference sequence). CDR3 sequence (DNA): TGTGCCAGCAGTTTTCTAGCGGGAGTCGGGGAGCTGTTTTTT. This codes for CASSFLAGVGELFF.

As for this clone: This sample includes further DNA sequences coding for the same CDR3. J is TRBJ2-1 and V is TRBV27, with 11 bases identical to TRBD2. Germline lookup yields CDR1 MNHEY and CDR2 SMNVEV (reference sequence). The CDR3 runs 16 residues. With 5 bases clipped from V and 4 bases from J, the junction kept 7 bases outside the gene matches. CDR3 loop: CASSPLAGGPYNEQFF. In DNA form, the CDR3 reads TGTGCCAGCAGTCCTTTAGCGGGAGGGCCTTACAATGAGCAGTTCTTC.

This clone showed up just a few times. V gene TRBV5-4 combines with J gene TRBJ1-6; TRBD1 agrees at 8 bases. Germline V lookup: CDR1 SGHNT, CDR2 YYREEE (reference sequence). Losses at the gene ends were 4 bases for V and 1 base for J; bases not matched to a gene: 4. CDR3 size: 16 residues. CDR3 amino acids: CASSDRGRSYNSPLHF. In DNA, the CDR3 is TGTGCCAGCAGCGACAGGGGAAGGTCCTATAATTCACCCCTCCACTTT.

The chain is built from TRBV19 and TRBJ1-2; no firm D call. Germline CDR1 is LNHDA and CDR2 is SQIVND (reference sequence). Trimming pared 5 bases from V and 8 bases from J, leaving 18 bases between. This CDR3 is built from 14 residues. The CDR3 spells CASSLLGGVEGYTF. Here the CDR3 DNA reads TGTGCCAGTAGTCTCCTCGGCGGGGTTGAGGGCTACACCTTC.

This chain connects TRBV12-5 to TRBJ2-3, with D unclear. The germline V and J ends were trimmed by 3 bases and 2 bases, with 3 bases remaining between them. The CDR3 extends over 12 amino acids. Germline V gene sequence: CDR1 LGHNT, CDR2 FRNRAP. The CDR3 DNA is TGTGCTAGTGGTTTCCACACAGATACGCAGTATTTT. As protein: CASGFHTDTQYF.

The gene calls are TRBV14 and TRBJ1-3; D not certain. CDR1 is SGHDN and CDR2 is FVKESK in the germline V gene. Trimming shortened V by 0 bases and J by 5 bases, and 5 bases separated the two germline ends. The CDR3 is made up of 13 amino acids. The CDR3 DNA reads as TGTGCCAGCAGCCAAGATCTTAGAAACACCATATATTTT. It specifies CASSQDLRNTIYF.

This clone was counted once. The gene calls are TRBV10-2 and TRBJ1-1; D is unresolved. The ends were cut back, 7 bases at V and 8 bases at J, with 14 bases in the middle. CDR3 size: 12 residues. The germline V gene encodes CDR1 WSHSY and CDR2 SAAADI. The CDR3 here is CASTDSIGEAFF. CDR3 nucleotide sequence: TGCGCCAGCACGGACTCTATTGGGGAAGCTTTCTTT.

This chain joins TRBV6-6 and TRBJ1-3, with a tentative D call TRBD1 (5 bases). The CDR3 extends over 13 amino acids. V was trimmed by 7 bases and J by 5 bases, leaving 12 bases between them. From germline, CDR1 is MNHNY and CDR2 SVGAGI (reference sequence). The CDR3 nucleotides are TGTGCCAGCACCGGGACGGTGAGAAACACCATATATTTT. Its translation is CASTGTVRNTIYF.